This T cell receptor beta chain was sequenced for a study of cytomegalovirus exposure and HLA in healthy donors. Clones were read by immunoSEQ multiplex PCR, and TCRdb kept only the in-frame ones, dropping some. The sample carries 100,000 or so clones, about 95% recorded once. CDR1 LNHDA and CDR2 SQIVND come from the germline V gene (reference sequence). The V and J ends lost 4 bases and 5 bases, in that order; junction bases with no gene match: 8. The CDR3 covers 15 residues. Sequencing was carried out using PBMCs. The chain employs TRBV19 and TRBJ2-1, with 7 positions matching TRBD1. The origin of this receptor is a woman under 30 in good health and CMV-seronegative. The CDR3 coding sequence is TGTGCCAGTAGTAAACCGGGACAGATGGACAATGAGCAGTTCTTC. Encoded protein: CASSKPGQMDNEQFF. The full variable domain, completed using reference TRBV19 and TRBJ2-1, is DGGITQSPKYLFRKEGQNVTLSCEQNLNHDAMYWYRQDPGQGLRLIYYSQIVNDFQKGDIAEGYSVSREKKESFPLTVTSAQKNPTAFYLCASSKPGQMDNEQFFGPGTRLTVL.